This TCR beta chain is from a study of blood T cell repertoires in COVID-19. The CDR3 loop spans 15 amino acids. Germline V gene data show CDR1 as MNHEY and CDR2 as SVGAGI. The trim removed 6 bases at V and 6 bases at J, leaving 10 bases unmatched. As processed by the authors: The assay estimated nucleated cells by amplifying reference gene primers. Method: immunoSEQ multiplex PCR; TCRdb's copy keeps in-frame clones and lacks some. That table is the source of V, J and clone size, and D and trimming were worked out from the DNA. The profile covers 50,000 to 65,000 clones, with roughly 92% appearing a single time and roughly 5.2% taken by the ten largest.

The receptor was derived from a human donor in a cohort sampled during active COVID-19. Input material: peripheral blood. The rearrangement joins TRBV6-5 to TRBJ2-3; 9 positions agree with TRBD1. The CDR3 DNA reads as TGTGCCAGCAGATCGGGGGGACAGGGTCTCGATACGCAGTATTTT. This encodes CASRSGGQGLDTQYF.